These 28 T cell receptor beta chains share one sample of origin, sequenced in a study of T-cell reconstitution after alpha-beta-depleted transplantation in children. Construction of the TCRbeta library involved unique molecular identifiers. TCRdb re-analysed the PCR reads in MiXCR, keeping a single row per CDR3 protein. Seen here are 550,000 to 600,000 distinct CDR3 sequences, around 23% observed once, and the top ten hold 13% to 15%. Sequenced material: PBMCs, mostly from graft donor cells, taken 360 days after TCRalphabeta/CD19-depleted stem cell transplant. All receptors come from a boy under two years old who had a stem cell transplant for acute myeloid leukemia, so the T cells may come from the graft donor.

This clonotype was picked up many times. V usage is TRBV29-1 and J usage is TRBJ1-1, with D possibly being TRBD1 (6 bases). The CDR3 extends over 14 amino acids. Germline V lookup: CDR1 SQVTM, CDR2 ANQGSEA. Trimming removed 6 bases from V and 2 bases from J, with 16 bases in between. For the CDR3, the DNA is TGCAGCGTGTTGCCGGGACAAGATAACACTGAAGCTTTCTTT. It is translated as CSVLPGQDNTEAFF.

The J gene is TRBJ1-1, the V gene TRBV5-1, with D maybe TRBD1 (5 bases). The V end was cut by 3 bases, the J end by 1 base, with 10 bases between. The germline gives CDR1 SGHRS, CDR2 YFSETQ. The CDR3 is 14 residues long. The CDR3 region has the DNA TGCGCCAGCAGCTCACCTACAGGGAACACTGAAGCTTTCTTT. This translates into CASSSPTGNTEAFF.

V gene TRBV20-1 combines with J gene TRBJ2-3; TRBD2 matches at 13 bases. The trim removed 0 bases at V and 3 bases at J, leaving 6 bases unmatched. Germline V gene data show CDR1 as DFQATT and CDR2 as SNEGSKA (reference sequence). This CDR3 spans 17 amino acids. CDR3: CSARDGPGLAGTDTQYF. DNA of the CDR3: TGCAGTGCTAGAGATGGTCCGGGACTAGCGGGGACAGATACGCAGTATTTT.

V gene TRBV2 combines with J gene TRBJ2-1; 9 bases are shared with TRBD1. CDR3 length: 15 amino acids. The germline CDR1 and CDR2 sequences are SNHLY and FYNNEI. Unmatched junction bases numbered 10, after V lost 6 bases and J lost 7 bases. CDR3 in DNA: TGTGCCAGCAGGGGGACAGGGAAATATGGGAATGAGCAGTTCTTC. Translation gives CASRGTGKYGNEQFF. Full variable domain (rest looked up from reference TRBV2 and TRBJ2-1): EPEVTQTPSHQVTQMGQEVILRCVPISNHLYFYWYRQILGQKVEFLVSFYNNEISEKSEIFDDQFSVERPDGSNFTLKIRSTKLEDSAMYFCASRGTGKYGNEQFFGPGTRLTVL.

This clonotype has only a few counts. The chain couples TRBV20-1 to TRBJ1-5; 9 bases match TRBD1. Unmatched junction bases numbered 6, after V lost 3 bases and J lost 6 bases. Germline CDR1 DFQATT, CDR2 SNEGSKA (reference sequence). The CDR3 spans 14 residues. For the CDR3, the DNA is TGCAGTGCTAGGGACAGGGGAATGGGTCAGCCCCAGCATTTT. Residues: CSARDRGMGQPQHF.

This clonotype has at least ten counts. V is TRBV5-6 and J is TRBJ1-1; D is undetermined. V gave up 2 bases and J gave up 0 bases, with 8 bases separating them. CDR1 and CDR2 (germline): SGHDT, YYEEEE. The length of the CDR3 is 14 residues. In DNA form, the CDR3 reads TGTGCCAGCAGCTTCCTTACGGTGAACACTGAAGCTTTCTTT. This encodes CASSFLTVNTEAFF. The full variable domain, in which reference TRBV5-6 and TRBJ1-1 provide the parts outside the CDR3, is DAGVTQSPTHLIKTRGQQVTLRCSPKSGHDTVSWYQQALGQGPQFIFQYYEEEERQRGNFPDRFSGHQFPNYSSELNVNALLLGDSALYLCASSFLTVNTEAFFGQGTRLTVV.

This clonotype occurred a few times. This chain connects TRBV27 to TRBJ2-1; TRBD2 aligns across 11 bases. The V gene end was trimmed by 8 bases and the J gene end by 8 bases; junction bases not matched to a gene: 11. The CDR3 consists of 15 residues. Germline CDR1 and CDR2: MNHEY and SMNVEV (reference sequence). For the CDR3, the DNA is TGTGCCAGCGTATTAGCGGGGGGGCGGGGTGATGAGCAGTTCTTC. It is translated as CASVLAGGRGDEQFF.

This clonotype was detected many times. The chain couples TRBV20-1 to TRBJ2-3, with TRBD2 identical over 9 bases. Germline V lookup: CDR1 DFQATT, CDR2 SNEGSKA (reference sequence). V dropped 3 bases and J dropped 7; count of bases not matched to a gene: 8. CDR3 length: 14 residues. DNA for the CDR3: TGCAGTGCTAGCGGCGGGGGGGCGCGATATACGCAGTATTTT. It yields the protein CSASGGGARYTQYF.

This clonotype was seen ten or more times. The DNA of the CDR3 is TGTGCCAGCAGTTTTAGACAAGCTAATTCACCCCTCCACTTT. Translation gives CASSFRQANSPLHF. The rearrangement links TRBV6-5 to TRBJ1-6; no clear D gene. V lost 4 bases, J lost 6 bases, and 10 bases lay in between. The CDR3 is 14 amino acids. Germline CDR1 and CDR2: MNHEY and SVGAGI.

This clonotype was detected only a few times. This chain uses TRBV12-3 or TRBV12-4 with TRBJ2-3; 12 bases agree with TRBD1. The CDR3 has 16 amino acids. After removal of 2 bases from V and 6 bases from J, the junction contained 6 bases not matched to a gene. CDR3 coding DNA: TGTGCCAGCAGTTTAACCGGGACAGGGGGCAGGGATACGCAGTATTTT. It specifies CASSLTGTGGRDTQYF.

This clonotype was seen more than once but under ten times. The V gene is TRBV20-1, the J gene TRBJ2-3; the match to TRBD2 covers 8 bases. J gave up 6 bases and V 1 base, and 9 bases lay outside the gene matches. This CDR3 has 15 amino acids. Germline values: CDR1 DFQATT, CDR2 SNEGSKA (reference sequence). CDR3 region: CSARARGSGVDTQYF. In DNA, the CDR3 is TGCAGTGCTAGAGCGCGGGGTAGCGGGGTTGATACGCAGTATTTT.

This clonotype was picked up many times. This chain connects TRBV10-3 to TRBJ1-2; 9 bases align to TRBD1. Germline V gene sequence: CDR1 ENHRY, CDR2 SYGVKD. CDR3 length: 15 residues. Trimming took 6 bases from V and 6 from J; bases not matched to a gene: 11. The chain's CDR3 is CAIRVSDRGKDGYTF. The CDR3 DNA follows: TGTGCCATCAGGGTATCGGACAGGGGCAAAGATGGCTACACCTTC.

Only a few counts were recorded for this clonotype. The V and J genes are TRBV5-1 and TRBJ2-3, with D possibly TRBD2 on 5 matching bases. Germline V gene lookup returns CDR1 SGHRS and CDR2 YFSETQ. CDR3 length: 15 residues. V was cut by 4 bases and J by 5 bases, with 17 bases left in between. CDR3 region: CASSGLLGTVDTQYF. The CDR3 nucleotides are TGCGCCAGCAGCGGGCTACTAGGAACGGTAGATACGCAGTATTTT.

The V and J genes are TRBV30 and TRBJ1-3; D uncertain. Per the germline V gene, CDR1 is GTSNPN and CDR2 is SVGIG (reference sequence). The CDR3 contains 13 residues. With 0 bases removed from V and 8 bases from J, the gap between germline ends came to 11 bases. The CDR3 bases are TGTGCCTGGAGTGTACGAGAGTGGGACACCATATATTTT. Translation gives CAWSVREWDTIYF. Full variable domain (outside the CDR3, taken from reference TRBV30 and TRBJ1-3): SQTIHQWPATLVQPVGSPLSLECTVEGTSNPNLYWYRQAAGRGLQLLFYSVGIGQISSEVPQNLSASRPQDRQFILSSKKLLLSDSGFYLCAWSVREWDTIYFGEGSWLTVV.

This clonotype was counted a few times. The chain joins TRBV25-1 to TRBJ1-1; TRBD1 matches at 11 bases. Germline V lookup: CDR1 MGHDK, CDR2 SYGVNS. V shed 3 bases and J 4 bases; nucleotides not matched to a gene: 7. This CDR3 contains 16 residues. The CDR3 bases are TGTGCCAGCAGTGAGCGCGGGACAGGGGGTATCACTGAAGCTTTCTTT. This translates into CASSERGTGGITEAFF.

This clonotype was detected a few times. The V gene is TRBV10-3, the J gene TRBJ1-6; D not resolved. Between the trimmed V and J ends, which lost 0 bases and 13 bases, there was a span of 7 bases. CDR3 length: 12 amino acids. The germline gives CDR1 ENHRY, CDR2 SYGVKD. Here the CDR3 DNA reads TGTGCCATCAGTGAGTCGAGGCGCCCCCTCCACTTT. Its protein product is CAISESRRPLHF.

This clonotype showed up many times. The V call is TRBV5-4, the J call TRBJ2-1, with 9 positions matching TRBD2. The J segment lost 0 bases and the V segment lost 0 bases, leaving 13 bases of the junction unmatched. The CDR3 covers 20 residues. Per germline, CDR1 SGHNT and CDR2 YYREEE (reference sequence). The CDR3 here is CASSLESGGPARGSYNEQFF. In DNA, the CDR3 is TGTGCCAGCAGCTTGGAAAGCGGGGGGCCTGCAAGGGGCTCCTACAATGAGCAGTTCTTC.

The gene calls are TRBV6-1 and TRBJ1-2; D is unresolved. Germline V gene data show CDR1 as MNHNS and CDR2 as SASEGT. V lost 7 bases, J lost 2 bases, and 17 bases lay in between. This CDR3 is 15 amino acids long. The CDR3 coding sequence is TGTGCCAGCACCCTTAGGATTTTGCACAACTATGGCTACACCTTC. Translating it yields CASTLRILHNYGYTF.

V gene TRBV9 combines with J gene TRBJ1-1; D ambiguous. Trimming took off 1 base at V and 1 base at J, with 5 bases between the two ends. The V gene's germline CDR1 is SGDLS and CDR2 YYNGEE. The CDR3 has 13 amino acids. The CDR3 here is CASSVSPNTEAFF. The DNA of the CDR3 is TGTGCCAGCAGCGTATCACCGAACACTGAAGCTTTCTTT.

This clonotype was detected ten times or more. The chain joins TRBV11-3 to TRBJ2-1; D is unresolved. The germline V gene encodes CDR1 SGHNT and CDR2 YENEEA. CDR3 size: 15 residues. V lost 2 bases and J lost 5, with 13 bases in between. The CDR3 bases are TGTGCCAGCAGCTTAAACCGTTTCTACAACAATGAGCAGTTCTTC. Protein sequence: CASSLNRFYNNEQFF.

The chain recombines TRBV12-3 or TRBV12-4 with TRBJ1-2, with D unclear. The CDR3 consists of 14 residues. V shed 1 base and J shed 1 base, with 7 bases lying between them. The CDR3 here is CASSLEGSNYGYTF. In nucleotides, the CDR3 is TGTGCCAGCAGTTTAGAAGGGAGTAACTATGGCTACACCTTC.

This clonotype was counted at least ten times. The chain links TRBV4-2 to TRBJ2-1; TRBD2 aligns across 9 bases. J was trimmed by 5 bases and V by 6 bases; bases with no gene match: 8. The germline V gene has CDR1 LGHNA and CDR2 YNFKEQ. The CDR3 is made up of 15 amino acids. The CDR3 bases are TGTGCCAGCAGGCGGGGGGGCTCACAAGACAATGAGCAGTTCTTC. It yields the protein CASRRGGSQDNEQFF.

The sample holds many counts of this clonotype. This rearrangement joins TRBV7-7 to TRBJ2-1; a possible D gene is TRBD2 (5 bases). The V and J ends lost 2 bases and 5 bases respectively, with 19 bases between them. The CDR3 spans 17 residues. Germline V gives CDR1 SSHAT, CDR2 FNYEAQ (reference sequence). CDR3 bases: TGTGCCAGCAGCTTAAGGCCCGGGATACCACCCCACAATGAGCAGTTCTTC. It translates to CASSLRPGIPPHNEQFF.

This clonotype turned up a few times. The genes are TRBV11-2 and TRBJ2-5, with no clear D. The V and J ends lost 5 bases and 3 bases respectively, with 7 bases between them. The CDR3 length is 12 residues. CDR1 SGHAT and CDR2 FQNNGV come from the germline V gene. The CDR3 spells CASSRPKETQYF. The CDR3 DNA is TGTGCCAGCAGCCGACCCAAAGAGACCCAGTACTTC.

This clonotype has a handful of counts. This chain links TRBV24-1 with TRBJ2-3, with D hard to call. The V end lost 2 bases, the J end lost 4 bases, and 18 bases lay between the germline ends. The CDR3 extends over 17 amino acids. Germline V gene lookup returns CDR1 KGHDR and CDR2 SFDVKD. This CDR3 is CATSDSRVPRGADTQYF. CDR3 nucleotides: TGTGCCACCAGTGATTCTCGGGTCCCCCGCGGCGCAGATACGCAGTATTTT.

This chain joins TRBV4-3 and TRBJ2-1; D is uncertain. The CDR3 loop spans 17 amino acids. Germline V gives CDR1 LGHNA, CDR2 YSLEER. V was trimmed by 1 base and J by 0 bases, leaving 13 bases between them. The CDR3 DNA is TGCGCCAGCAGCCAAGCTCCCGAAGGATTCTCCTACAATGAGCAGTTCTTC. Translation gives CASSQAPEGFSYNEQFF.

This clonotype came up a few times. This rearrangement joins TRBV7-2 to TRBJ2-5; D may match TRBD1 or TRBD2 (5 bases each). With 6 bases removed from V and 3 bases from J, the gap between germline ends came to 14 bases. The CDR3 is 14 amino acids. Germline CDR1 reads SGHTA; CDR2 reads FQGNSA. CDR3 amino acids: CASRTQRGEETQYF. As DNA, the CDR3 is TGTGCCAGCAGGACTCAACGAGGGGAAGAGACCCAGTACTTC.

This clonotype was seen a few times. This rearrangement joins TRBV5-1 to TRBJ2-1; the D is unclear. V was shortened by 0 bases and J by 10 bases, with 8 bases between the two germline ends. Germline CDR1 is SGHRS and CDR2 is YFSETQ. CDR3 length equals 12 residues. The CDR3 region is CASSLAVEEQFF. CDR3 in DNA: TGCGCCAGCAGCTTGGCCGTGGAAGAGCAGTTCTTC.